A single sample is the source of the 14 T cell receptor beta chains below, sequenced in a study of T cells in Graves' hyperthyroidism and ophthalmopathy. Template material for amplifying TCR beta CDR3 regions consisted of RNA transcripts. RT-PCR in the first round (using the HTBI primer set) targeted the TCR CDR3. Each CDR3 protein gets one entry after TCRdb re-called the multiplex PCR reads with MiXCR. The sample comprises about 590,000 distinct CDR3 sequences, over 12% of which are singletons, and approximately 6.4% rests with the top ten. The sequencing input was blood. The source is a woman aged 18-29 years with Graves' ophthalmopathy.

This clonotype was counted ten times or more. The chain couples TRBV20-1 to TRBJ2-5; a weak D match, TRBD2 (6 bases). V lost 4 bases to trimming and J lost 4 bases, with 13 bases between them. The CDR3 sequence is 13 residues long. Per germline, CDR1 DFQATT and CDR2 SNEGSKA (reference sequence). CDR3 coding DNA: TGCAGTGCTAAGGTTACTAGCCGAGAGACCCAGTACTTC. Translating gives CSAKVTSRETQYF.

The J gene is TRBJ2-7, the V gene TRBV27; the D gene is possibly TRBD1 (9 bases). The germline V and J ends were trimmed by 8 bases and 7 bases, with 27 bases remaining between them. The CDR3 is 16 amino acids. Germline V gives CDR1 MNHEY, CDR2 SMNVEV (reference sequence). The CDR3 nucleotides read TGTGCCAGCCGGGGGACAGGGACTAGGAAAACGAGGGAGCAGTACTTC. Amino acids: CASRGTGTRKTREQYF.

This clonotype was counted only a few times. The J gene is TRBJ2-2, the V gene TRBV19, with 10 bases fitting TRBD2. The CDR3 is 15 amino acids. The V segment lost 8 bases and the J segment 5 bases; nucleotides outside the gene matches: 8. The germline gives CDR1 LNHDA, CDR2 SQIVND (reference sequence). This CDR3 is CASGRLAGGTGELFF. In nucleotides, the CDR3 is TGTGCCAGTGGCCGACTAGCGGGTGGAACCGGGGAGCTGTTTTTT.

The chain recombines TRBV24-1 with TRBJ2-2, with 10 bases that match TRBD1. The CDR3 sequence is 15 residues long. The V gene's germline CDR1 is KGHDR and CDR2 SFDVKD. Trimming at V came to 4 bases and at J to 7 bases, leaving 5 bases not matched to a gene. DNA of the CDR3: TGTGCCACCAGTGAATCCGGGACAGGGGTCGGGGAGCTGTTTTTT. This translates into CATSESGTGVGELFF.

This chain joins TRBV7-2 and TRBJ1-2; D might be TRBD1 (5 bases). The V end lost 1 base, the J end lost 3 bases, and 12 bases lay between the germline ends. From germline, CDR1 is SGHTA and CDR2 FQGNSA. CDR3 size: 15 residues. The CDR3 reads CASSLVRAGDYGYTF. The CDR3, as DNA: TGTGCCAGCAGCTTAGTCAGGGCAGGAGACTATGGCTACACCTTC.

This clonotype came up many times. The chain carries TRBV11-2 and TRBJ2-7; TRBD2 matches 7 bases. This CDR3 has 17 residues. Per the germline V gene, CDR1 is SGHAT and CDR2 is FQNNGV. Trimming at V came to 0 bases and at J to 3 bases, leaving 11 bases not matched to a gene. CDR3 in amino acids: CASSLEGVLAVNYEQYF. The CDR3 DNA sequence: TGTGCCAGCAGCTTAGAAGGGGTGCTAGCGGTAAACTACGAGCAGTACTTC.

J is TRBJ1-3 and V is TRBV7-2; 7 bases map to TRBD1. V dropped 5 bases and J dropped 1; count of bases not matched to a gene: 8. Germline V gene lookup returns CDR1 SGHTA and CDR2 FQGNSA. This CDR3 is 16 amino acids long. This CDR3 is CASSPRQGISGNTIYF. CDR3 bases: TGTGCCAGCAGCCCTAGACAGGGCATATCTGGAAACACCATATATTTT. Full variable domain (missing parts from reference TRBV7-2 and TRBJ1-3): GAGVSQSPSNKVTEKGKDVELRCDPISGHTALYWYRQSLGQGLEFLIYFQGNSAPDKSGLPSDRFSAERTGGSVSTLTIQRTQQEDSAVYLCASSPRQGISGNTIYFGEGSWLTVV.

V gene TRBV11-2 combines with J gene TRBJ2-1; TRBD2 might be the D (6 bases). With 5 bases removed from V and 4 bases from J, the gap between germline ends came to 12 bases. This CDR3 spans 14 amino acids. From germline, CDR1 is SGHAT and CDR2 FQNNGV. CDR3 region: CASSKGLTYNEQFF. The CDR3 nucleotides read TGTGCCAGCAGCAAAGGACTAACTTACAATGAGCAGTTCTTC.

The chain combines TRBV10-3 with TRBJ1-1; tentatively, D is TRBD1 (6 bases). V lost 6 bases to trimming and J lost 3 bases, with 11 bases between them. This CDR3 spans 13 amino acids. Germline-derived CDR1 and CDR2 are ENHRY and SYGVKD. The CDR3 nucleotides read TGTGCCATCAGGGACAGCCTAGACACTGAAGCTTTCTTT. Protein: CAIRDSLDTEAFF.

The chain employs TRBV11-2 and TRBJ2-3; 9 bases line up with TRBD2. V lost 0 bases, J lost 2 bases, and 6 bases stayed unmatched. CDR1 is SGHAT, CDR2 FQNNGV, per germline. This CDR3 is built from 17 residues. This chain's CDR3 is CASSLDYLAGDTDTQYF. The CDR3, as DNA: TGTGCCAGCAGCTTAGATTATTTAGCGGGAGACACAGATACGCAGTATTTT.

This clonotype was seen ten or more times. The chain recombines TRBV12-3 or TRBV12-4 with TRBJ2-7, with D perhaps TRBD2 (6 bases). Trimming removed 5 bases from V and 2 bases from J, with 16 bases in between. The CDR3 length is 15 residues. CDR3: CASSRQQTSTYEQYF. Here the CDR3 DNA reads TGTGCCAGCAGTCGCCAACAGACTAGTACCTACGAGCAGTACTTC.

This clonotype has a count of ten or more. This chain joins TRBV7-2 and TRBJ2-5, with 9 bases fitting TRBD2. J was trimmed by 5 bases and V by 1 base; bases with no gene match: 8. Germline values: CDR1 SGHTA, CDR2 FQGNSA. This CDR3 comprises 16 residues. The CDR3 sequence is CASSLVGSGSSETQYF. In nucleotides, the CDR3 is TGTGCCAGCAGCTTAGTGGGTAGCGGGAGTTCGGAGACCCAGTACTTC.

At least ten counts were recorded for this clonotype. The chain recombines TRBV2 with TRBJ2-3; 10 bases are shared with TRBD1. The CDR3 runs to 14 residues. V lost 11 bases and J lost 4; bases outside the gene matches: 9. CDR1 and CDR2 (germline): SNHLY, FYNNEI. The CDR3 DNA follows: TGTGCCGGATCAAGACAGGGGGCGGCAGATACGCAGTATTTT. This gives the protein CAGSRQGAADTQYF.

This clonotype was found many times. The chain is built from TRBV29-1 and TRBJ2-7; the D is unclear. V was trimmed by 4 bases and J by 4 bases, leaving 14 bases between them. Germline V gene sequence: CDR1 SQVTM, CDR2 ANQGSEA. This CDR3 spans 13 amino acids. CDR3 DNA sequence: TGCAGCGTTGGAATTGGAGTTGGGTACGAGCAGTACTTC. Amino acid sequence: CSVGIGVGYEQYF.